The sequence of this T cell receptor (beta chain) was determined in a study of T cell responses to AZD1222 COVID-19 vaccine. Study background: Some second doses came at about 4 weeks and others at about 12 weeks; these were pooled.

The method was immunoSEQ multiplex PCR; TCRdb's version includes in-frame clones alone and lacks a portion of them. The data contain some 120,000 clones, 85% to 90% of them singletons. V lost 4 bases to trimming and J lost 4 bases; unmatched junction nucleotides: 5. This CDR3 has 13 residues. Germline values: CDR1 SQVTM, CDR2 ANQGSEA. Points from the study as a whole: In the spike-specific TCR repertoire, nearly half reportedly target unmutated variant regions. Baseline serostatus was positive in only a handful of AZD1222 recipients. Two doses of AZD1222 preceded a rise in Spike-specific TCR breadth and depth.

In regard to this clone: Its target is not known.

Sequencing used peripheral blood, obtained on day 0 of AZD1222 vaccination. The clonotype was recovered from an adult in good health. The genes are TRBV29-1 and TRBJ2-7; 9 bases are shared with TRBD1. The CDR3 protein is CSVAGTGYYEQYF. The CDR3 bases are TGCAGCGTTGCGGGGACAGGGTATTACGAGCAGTACTTC.